This T cell receptor (beta chain) is from a study of neoadjuvant anti-PD-1 for oral cavity cancer. Turning to the study itself: Most patients had three to four biweekly doses of 3 mg/kg nivolumab before resection. Patients without progression got a fourth dose around day 43.

These newly diagnosed stage II-IVA oral cavity squamous cell carcinoma patients had no prior systemic or radiation treatment. Blood libraries mostly used around 510 ng genomic DNA, six replicates each. Measured with immunoSEQ multiplex PCR; TCRdb has only the in-frame clones, and not every one. The sample has around 62,000 clones, approximately 79% seen once; the top ten hold approximately 2.8%. The CDR3 is made up of 18 amino acids. Germline assignment: CDR1 SGHKS and CDR2 YYEKEE (reference sequence). V shed 1 base and J shed 0 bases, with 14 bases lying between them. This sample comprised PBMCs, obtained before nivolumab (anti-PD-1) treatment. The receptor's source is a person aged 40 to 85 with oral cavity squamous cell carcinoma. This sequence joins TRBV5-5 and TRBJ2-6, with TRBD2 as a possible D gene (6 bases). CDR3 amino acids: CASSLRDGSFSGANVLTF. The CDR3 DNA reads as TGTGCCAGCAGCTTGCGGGACGGGAGTTTCTCTGGGGCCAACGTCCTGACTTTC.